One and the same sample provided the 17 T cell receptor beta chains below, sequenced in a study of molecular identifiers for immune sequencing clone quantification. TCRdb independently ran MiXCR on the PCR reads; one entry per CDR3 protein. The sample lists about 640,000 distinct CDR3 sequences, around 20% occurring once. The sample was naive CD8+ T cells from blood, with Jurkat cell RNA spiked in. The subset here: FACS-sorted CD8+CD4-CCR7+CD45RA+ naive T cells. The receptors originated from a human donor in good health. Some libraries in this study had Jurkat cell RNA spiked in.

The table lists this clonotype with many counts. J is TRBJ2-6 and V is TRBV6-8, with TRBD2 matching over 8 bases. Trimming removed 7 bases from V and 4 bases from J; junction bases left unmatched: 21. This CDR3 has 20 amino acids. CDR1 MNHGY and CDR2 SAAAGT come from the germline V gene. CDR3 sequence reads: CASTDGLAATPSLGANVLTF. The CDR3 DNA is TGTGCCAGCACCGATGGACTAGCTGCAACCCCCTCTCTCGGGGCCAACGTCCTGACTTTC.

This clonotype occurred once. The CDR3 carries no conserved terminal phenylalanine or tryptophan, so it likely arises from a read error. This chain uses TRBV18 with TRBJ1-3, with D unclear. CDR1 and CDR2 from the germline V gene are KGHSH and LQKENI. V was trimmed by 2 bases and J by 3 bases, leaving 5 bases between them. The CDR3 covers 13 residues. Here the CDR3 reads CASSPGNGNTIYL. The CDR3 DNA reads as TGTGCCAGCTCACCAGGGAATGGAAACACCATATATCTT.

This clonotype was detected ten times or more. The chain employs TRBV30 and TRBJ2-3; D is unresolved. The CDR3 sequence is 13 residues long. Germline CDR1 and CDR2: GTSNPN and SVGIG (reference sequence). With 8 bases removed from V and 3 bases from J, the gap between germline ends came to 15 bases. The CDR3 nucleotides are TGTGCCGGAGACTCATCGGAAACAGATACGCAGTATTTT. As protein: CAGDSSETDTQYF.

V usage is TRBV29-1 and J usage is TRBJ1-2, with D maybe TRBD1 (5 bases). CDR3 length: 12 amino acids. The germline V gene encodes CDR1 SQVTM and CDR2 ANQGSEA. Trimming removed 3 bases from V and 7 bases from J, with 12 bases in between. Written as DNA, the CDR3 is TGCAGCGTTGACTCAGGGTCCGGTGGCTACACCTTC. Residues: CSVDSGSGGYTF.

This clonotype was counted ten times or more. This chain uses TRBV20-1 with TRBJ2-3; D is perhaps TRBD1 (5 bases). The length of the CDR3 is 14 residues. V lost 2 bases to trimming and J lost 2 bases, with 11 bases between them. Germline loops: CDR1 DFQATT, CDR2 SNEGSKA (reference sequence). The CDR3 DNA reads TGCAGTGCTAGACAGGGATGGGACACAGATACGCAGTATTTT. This codes for CSARQGWDTDTQYF.

This clonotype was counted ten times or more. This sequence joins TRBV7-9 and TRBJ2-4; D is ambiguous. The germline CDR1 and CDR2 sequences are SEHNR and FQNEAQ (reference sequence). This CDR3 has 16 amino acids. V shed 3 bases and J shed 5 bases, with 17 bases lying between them. CDR3 in amino acids: CASSFPSSRLENIQYF. The CDR3 nucleotides read TGTGCCAGCAGCTTCCCCTCGTCCCGACTGGAAAACATTCAGTACTTC.

With regard to this clonotype: The CDR3 does not close with the conserved phenylalanine or tryptophan, likely indicating a read error. The rearrangement links TRBV3-1 to TRBJ1-5, with D perhaps TRBD1 (5 bases). The CDR3 is made up of 12 amino acids. V lost 6 bases, J lost 5 bases, and 8 bases lay in between. Germline V gene lookup returns CDR1 LGHDT and CDR2 YNNKEL (reference sequence). Here the CDR3 reads CASSQGYQPQHL. The CDR3 DNA is TGTGCCAGCAGTCAGGGATATCAGCCCCAGCATCTT.

This clonotype was recorded many times. The DNA of the CDR3 is TGTGCCAGCGGCCTCCCTGAGCAGTTCTTC. As protein: CASGLPEQFF. V and J are TRBV19 and TRBJ2-1; D ambiguous. The CDR3 runs to 10 residues. Germline assignment: CDR1 LNHDA and CDR2 SQIVND (reference sequence). Trimming removed 9 bases at V and 9 bases at J, with 9 bases between.

This clonotype was seen only a few times. The V and J genes are TRBV7-6 and TRBJ2-3; the match to TRBD1 covers 9 bases. The CDR3 is made up of 19 amino acids. The V gene's germline CDR1 is SGHVS and CDR2 FNYEAQ. J gave up 8 bases and V 5 bases, and 23 bases lay outside the gene matches. The CDR3 sequence is CASSAQPPWDRVETSTQYF. CDR3 DNA sequence: TGTGCCAGCAGCGCACAACCCCCCTGGGACAGGGTAGAGACTAGTACGCAGTATTTT.

This chain connects TRBV4-3 to TRBJ1-2; the D gene is possibly TRBD1 (5 bases). CDR1 is LGHNA, CDR2 YSLEER, per germline. The CDR3 extends over 15 amino acids. The V and J ends lost 0 bases and 3 bases respectively, with 11 bases between them. DNA of the CDR3: TGCGCCAGCAGCCAAGATATGGGGGGGGACTATGGCTACACCTTC. Its translation is CASSQDMGGDYGYTF.

The table lists this clonotype with many counts. The chain combines TRBV12-3 or TRBV12-4 with TRBJ2-5, with D possibly matching TRBD2 (5 bases). This CDR3 has 13 residues. V lost 5 bases, J lost 3 bases, and 10 bases lay in between. The CDR3 loop is CASSLMGEETQYF. In DNA form, the CDR3 reads TGTGCCAGCAGTCTGATGGGAGAAGAGACCCAGTACTTC.

There are many counts of this clonotype. The rearrangement joins TRBV4-1 to TRBJ1-4, with D possibly TRBD1 on 6 matching bases. V was shortened by 3 bases and J by 4 bases, with 15 bases between the two germline ends. Per the germline V gene, CDR1 is MGHRA and CDR2 is YSYEKL. The CDR3 is made up of 16 amino acids. The CDR3 bases are TGCGCCAGCAGCCAGGAGCAGGGGCTTATTAATGAAAAACTGTTTTTT. It yields the protein CASSQEQGLINEKLFF.

This clonotype was recorded many times. The rearrangement uses TRBV12-3 or TRBV12-4 and TRBJ1-4; D not certain. The CDR3 has 13 residues. V lost 6 bases and J 0 bases, leaving 5 bases between the germline ends. This CDR3 is CASRSPTNEKLFF. The CDR3 DNA reads as TGTGCCAGCAGGTCCCCAACTAATGAAAAACTGTTTTTT.

J is TRBJ1-1 and V is TRBV19; D might be TRBD1 (6 bases). Germline V lookup: CDR1 LNHDA, CDR2 SQIVND (reference sequence). The CDR3 is 16 residues long. V lost 1 base and J 1 base, leaving 13 bases between the germline ends. This CDR3 is CASSIGTRGRNTEAFF. For the CDR3, the DNA is TGTGCCAGTAGTATAGGAACCCGGGGGCGGAACACTGAAGCTTTCTTT.

V usage is TRBV21-1 and J usage is TRBJ2-3. TRBV21-1 is designated a pseudogene. The length of the CDR3 is 14 residues. CDR3 DNA: TGTGCCAGCAGCAAAGCTGGGATCGCAGATACGCAGTATTTT. It yields the protein CASSKAGIADTQYF.

The table lists this clonotype with many counts. This chain links TRBV6-6 with TRBJ2-7; 12 nucleotides align to TRBD1. J lost 4 bases, V lost 0 bases, and 4 bases had no gene match. Germline V gives CDR1 MNHNY, CDR2 SVGAGI (reference sequence). This CDR3 spans 16 amino acids. For the CDR3, the DNA is TGTGCCAGCAGTTACTCCCGGGACAGGGGGCAGTACGAGCAGTACTTC. This gives the protein CASSYSRDRGQYEQYF.

Turning to this clonotype: A single base separates this from a much larger clone, so it may be a read error. The chain recombines TRBV5-6 with TRBJ2-7; tentative D call: TRBD2 (5 bases). Trimming took off 4 bases at V and 2 bases at J, with 16 bases between the two ends. CDR3 size: 15 residues. The V gene's germline CDR1 is SGHDT and CDR2 YYEEEE. CDR3 bases: TGTGCCAGCAGCCCGGACGGGATTATAACCTACGAGCAGTACTTC. It encodes CASSPDGIITYEQYF.